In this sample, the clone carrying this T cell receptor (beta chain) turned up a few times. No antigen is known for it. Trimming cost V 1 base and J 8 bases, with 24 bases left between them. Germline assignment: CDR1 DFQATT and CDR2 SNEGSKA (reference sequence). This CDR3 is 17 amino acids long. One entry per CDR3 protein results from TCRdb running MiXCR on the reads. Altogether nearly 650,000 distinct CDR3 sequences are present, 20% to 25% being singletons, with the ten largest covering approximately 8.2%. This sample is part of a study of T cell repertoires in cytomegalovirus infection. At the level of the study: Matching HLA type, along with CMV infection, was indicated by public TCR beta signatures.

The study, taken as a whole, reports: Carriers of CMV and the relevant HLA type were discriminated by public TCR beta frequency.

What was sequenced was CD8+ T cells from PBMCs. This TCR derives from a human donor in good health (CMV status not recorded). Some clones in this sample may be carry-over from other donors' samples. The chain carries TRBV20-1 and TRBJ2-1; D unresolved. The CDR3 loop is CSARGQDGPDPLHEQFF. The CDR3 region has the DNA TGCAGTGCTAGAGGGCAAGATGGGCCGGACCCCCTACATGAGCAGTTCTTC.